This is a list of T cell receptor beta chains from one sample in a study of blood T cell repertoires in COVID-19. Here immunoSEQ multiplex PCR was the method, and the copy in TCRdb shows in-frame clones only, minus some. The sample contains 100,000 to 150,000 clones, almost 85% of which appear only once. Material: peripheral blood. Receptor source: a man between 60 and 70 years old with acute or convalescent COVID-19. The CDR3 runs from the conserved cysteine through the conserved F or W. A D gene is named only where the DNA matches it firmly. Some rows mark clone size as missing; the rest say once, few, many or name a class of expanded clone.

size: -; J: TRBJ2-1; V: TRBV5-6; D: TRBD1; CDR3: CASSLGQGVYNEQFF; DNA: TGTGCCAGCAGCTTGGGACAGGGGGTATACAATGAGCAGTTCTTC
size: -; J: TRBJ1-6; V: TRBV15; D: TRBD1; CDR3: CATSTQPGQGNSPLHF; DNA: TGTGCCACCAGCACACAACCGGGACAGGGGAATTCACCCCTCCACTTT
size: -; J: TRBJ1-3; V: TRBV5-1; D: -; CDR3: CASSPQGQSSGNTIYF; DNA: TGCGCCAGCAGCCCCCAGGGCCAAAGCTCTGGAAACACCATATATTTT
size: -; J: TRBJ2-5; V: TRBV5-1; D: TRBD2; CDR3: CASSLGGTSGGKETQYF; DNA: TGCGCCAGCAGCTTGGGTGGGACTAGCGGGGGCAAAGAGACCCAGTACTTC
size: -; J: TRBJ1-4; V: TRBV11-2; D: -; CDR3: CASSLEYRDNEKLFF; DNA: TGTGCCAGCAGCTTAGAGTACAGGGATAATGAAAAACTGTTTTTT
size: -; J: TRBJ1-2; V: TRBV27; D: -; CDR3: CASRGTGNYGYTF; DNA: TGTGCCAGCAGAGGGACTGGTAACTATGGCTACACCTTC
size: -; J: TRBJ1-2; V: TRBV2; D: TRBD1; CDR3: CASSEVTGFDGYTF; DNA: TGTGCCAGCAGTGAGGTGACAGGGTTCGATGGCTACACCTTC
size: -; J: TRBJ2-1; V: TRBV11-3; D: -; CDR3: CASSPEGLVVGNEQFF; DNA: TGTGCCAGCAGCCCGGAGGGGCTAGTAGTCGGCAATGAGCAGTTCTTC
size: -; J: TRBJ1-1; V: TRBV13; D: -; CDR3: CASSLKVVRSEAFF; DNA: TGTGCCAGCAGCTTAAAGGTAGTGAGGTCTGAAGCTTTCTTT
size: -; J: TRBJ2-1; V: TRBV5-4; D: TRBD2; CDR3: CASTIAGIDEQFF; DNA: TGTGCCAGCACTATAGCGGGGATAGATGAGCAGTTCTTC
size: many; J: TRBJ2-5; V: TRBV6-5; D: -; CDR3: CASTAQAQETQYF; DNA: TGTGCCAGCACGGCACAGGCTCAAGAGACCCAGTACTTC
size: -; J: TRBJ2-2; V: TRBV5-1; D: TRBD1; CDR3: CASSHMLQGVNTGELFF; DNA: TGCGCCAGCAGCCATATGCTACAGGGGGTGAACACCGGGGAGCTGTTTTTT
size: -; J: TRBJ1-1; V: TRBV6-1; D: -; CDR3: CASSESQGRNTEAFF; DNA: TGTGCCAGCAGTGAAAGTCAGGGGAGGAACACTGAAGCTTTCTTT
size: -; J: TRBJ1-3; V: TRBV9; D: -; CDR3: CASSVTGPSSGNTIYF; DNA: TGTGCCAGCAGCGTAACAGGGCCGAGCTCTGGAAACACCATATATTTT
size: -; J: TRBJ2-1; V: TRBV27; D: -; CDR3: CASSFRGNEQFF; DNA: TGTGCCAGCAGTTTTCGGGGCAATGAGCAGTTCTTC
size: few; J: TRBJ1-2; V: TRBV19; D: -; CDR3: CASTRGTERYTF; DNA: TGTGCCAGTACCAGGGGTACTGAGCGCTACACCTTC
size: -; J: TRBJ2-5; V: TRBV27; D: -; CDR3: CASRAGTLGGETQYF; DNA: TGTGCCAGCAGAGCCGGGACATTGGGCGGGGAGACCCAGTACTTC
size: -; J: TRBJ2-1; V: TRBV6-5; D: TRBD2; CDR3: CASSYLLAGGPREQFF; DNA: TGTGCCAGCAGTTACTTACTAGCGGGAGGGCCTCGTGAGCAGTTCTTC
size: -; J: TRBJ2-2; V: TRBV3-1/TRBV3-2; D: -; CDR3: CASSQDRGSGELFF; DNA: TGTGCCAGCAGCCAAGATCGGGGATCCGGGGAGCTGTTTTTT
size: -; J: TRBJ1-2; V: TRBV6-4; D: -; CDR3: CASSEGSRANYGYTF; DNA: TGTGCCAGCAGCGAAGGGAGCCGGGCTAACTATGGCTACACCTTC
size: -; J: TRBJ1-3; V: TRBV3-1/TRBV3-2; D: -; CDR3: CASRGGGPLSGNTIYF; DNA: TGTGCCAGCCGTGGGGGGGGCCCTCTCTCTGGAAACACCATATATTTT
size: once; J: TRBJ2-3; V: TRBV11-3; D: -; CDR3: CASSPRYGGSSTDTQYF; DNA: TGTGCCAGCAGCCCTCGATACGGGGGTTCTAGCACAGATACGCAGTATTTT
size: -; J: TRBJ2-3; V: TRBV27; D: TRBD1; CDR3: CASGAWDRGRSDTQYF; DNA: TGTGCCAGCGGTGCCTGGGACAGGGGTCGATCAGATACGCAGTATTTT
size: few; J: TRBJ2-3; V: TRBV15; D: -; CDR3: CATSREQLSTDTQYF; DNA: TGTGCCACCAGCAGAGAACAGCTTAGCACAGATACGCAGTATTTT
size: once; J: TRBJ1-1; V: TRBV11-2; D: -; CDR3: CASSFETEAFF; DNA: TGTGCCAGCAGCTTTGAGACTGAAGCTTTCTTT
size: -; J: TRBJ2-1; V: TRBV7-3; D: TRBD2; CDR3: CASSPAGAPEQFF; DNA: TGTGCCAGCAGCCCCGCGGGAGCGCCGGAGCAGTTCTTC
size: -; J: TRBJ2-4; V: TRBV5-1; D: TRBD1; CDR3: CASSQDRAGDIQYF; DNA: TGCGCCAGCAGCCAGGACAGGGCCGGGGACATTCAGTACTTC
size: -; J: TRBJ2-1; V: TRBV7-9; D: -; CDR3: CASSLAGGVHEQFF; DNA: TGTGCCAGCAGCTTAGCGGGAGGCGTTCATGAGCAGTTCTTC
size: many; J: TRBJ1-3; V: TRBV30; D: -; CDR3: CAWSTDGGFGNTIYF; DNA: TGTGCCTGGAGTACGGACGGAGGGTTTGGAAACACCATATATTTT
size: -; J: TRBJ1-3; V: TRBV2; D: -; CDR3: CASSEEQVIYF; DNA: TGTGCCAGCAGTGAAGAGCAGGTCATATATTTT
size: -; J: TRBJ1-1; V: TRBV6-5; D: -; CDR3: CATGSGNTEAFF; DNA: TGTGCCACCGGGAGTGGGAACACTGAAGCTTTCTTT
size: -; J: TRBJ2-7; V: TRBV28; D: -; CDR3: CASVSGRDEQYF; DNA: TGTGCCAGCGTCAGCGGGCGGGACGAGCAGTACTTC
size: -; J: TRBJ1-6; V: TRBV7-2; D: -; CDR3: CASSLLAASPLHF; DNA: TGTGCCAGCAGCTTGCTCGCCGCGTCACCCCTCCACTTT
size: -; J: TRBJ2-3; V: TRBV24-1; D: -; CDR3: CATSDLGSTQYF; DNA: TGTGCCACCAGTGATTTGGGCAGTACGCAGTATTTT
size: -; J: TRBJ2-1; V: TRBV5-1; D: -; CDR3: CASSLQQPLDEQFF; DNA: TGCGCCAGCAGCTTGCAACAGCCCTTGGATGAGCAGTTCTTC
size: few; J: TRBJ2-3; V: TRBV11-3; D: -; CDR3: CASSIARDSLGTDTQYF; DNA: TGTGCCAGCAGCATCGCCCGAGACTCCTTGGGCACAGATACGCAGTATTTT
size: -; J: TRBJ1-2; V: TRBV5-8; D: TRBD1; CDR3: CASSPDRQGTNGYTF; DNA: TGTGCCAGCAGCCCCGACAGACAGGGTACGAATGGCTACACCTTC
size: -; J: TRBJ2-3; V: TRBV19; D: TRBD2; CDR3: CASSLSGGAPAADTQYF; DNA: TGTGCCAGTAGTCTTAGCGGGGGAGCCCCCGCGGCAGATACGCAGTATTTT
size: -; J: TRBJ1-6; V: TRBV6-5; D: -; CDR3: CASRSGQNSPLHF; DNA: TGTGCCAGCAGATCAGGGCAGAATTCACCCCTCCACTTT
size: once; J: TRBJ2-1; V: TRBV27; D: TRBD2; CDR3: CASSLPPSGRYNNEQFF; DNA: TGTGCCAGCAGTTTACCCCCTAGCGGGAGATATAACAATGAGCAGTTCTTC
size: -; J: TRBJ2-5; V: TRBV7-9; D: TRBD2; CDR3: CASSFLAGSQETQYF; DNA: TGTGCCAGCAGCTTTCTAGCGGGGAGCCAAGAGACCCAGTACTTC
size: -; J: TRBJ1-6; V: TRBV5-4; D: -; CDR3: CASRQTANSPLHF; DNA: TGTGCCAGCAGGCAGACAGCTAATTCACCCCTCCACTTT
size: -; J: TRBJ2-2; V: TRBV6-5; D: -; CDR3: CASSYAGTGELFF; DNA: TGTGCCAGCAGTTACGCGGGGACCGGGGAGCTGTTTTTT
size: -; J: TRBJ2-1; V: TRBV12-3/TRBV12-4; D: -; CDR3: CASSTTSSEQFF; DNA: TGTGCCAGCAGTACGACTAGTTCTGAGCAGTTCTTC
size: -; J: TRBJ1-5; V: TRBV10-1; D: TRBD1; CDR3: CASSEWQGEEPQHF; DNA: TGCGCCAGCAGTGAGTGGCAGGGGGAGGAGCCCCAGCATTTT
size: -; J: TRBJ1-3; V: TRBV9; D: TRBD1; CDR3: CASSREGARGNTIYF; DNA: TGTGCCAGCAGCCGAGAGGGGGCGCGAGGAAACACCATATATTTT
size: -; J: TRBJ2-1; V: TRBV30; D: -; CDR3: CAWTRGYNEQFF; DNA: TGTGCCTGGACCAGGGGCTACAATGAGCAGTTCTTC
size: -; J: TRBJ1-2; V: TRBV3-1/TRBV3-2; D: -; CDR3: CASSQQGRDYGYTF; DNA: TGTGCCAGCAGCCAACAGGGGAGAGACTATGGCTACACCTTC
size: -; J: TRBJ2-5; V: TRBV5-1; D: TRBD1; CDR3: CASSPGTGGFETQYF; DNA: TGCGCCAGCAGTCCCGGGACAGGGGGCTTTGAGACCCAGTACTTC
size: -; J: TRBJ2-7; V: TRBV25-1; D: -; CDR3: CASSENSRTYEQYF; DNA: TGTGCCAGCAGTGAAAACAGCCGGACCTACGAGCAGTACTTC
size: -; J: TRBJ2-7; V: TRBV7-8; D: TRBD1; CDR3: CASSLADRGMEQYF; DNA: TGTGCCAGCAGCTTAGCCGACAGGGGAATGGAGCAGTACTTC
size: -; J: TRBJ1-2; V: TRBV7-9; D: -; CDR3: CASSVPDNYGYTF; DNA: TGTGCCAGCAGCGTACCAGATAACTATGGCTACACCTTC